These T cell receptor beta chains were read from a single sample in a study of cytomegalovirus exposure and HLA in healthy donors. Sequencing used immunoSEQ multiplex PCR; TCRdb keeps in-frame clones, though not all of them. The data hold some 120,000 clones, with roughly 70% observed a single time. Sequences were obtained from PBMCs. Source of these receptors: a woman in her forties in good health and CMV-seropositive. Both conserved end residues are part of each CDR3. Each record gives: clone size, V gene, D gene, J gene, CDR3 length, CDR3 DNA, CDR3 protein. A D gene is named only where the DNA matches it firmly. Not all rows give a size; the values are once, few, many and, for expanded clones, a class.

-,TRBV18,TRBD2,TRBJ2-1,14,TGTGCCAGCTCACCACAGGGACTAGCGGGAAGCCCCTTCTTC,CASSPQGLAGSPFF
-,TRBV12-5,TRBD2,TRBJ2-7,13,TGTGCTAGTGGCTCCAGCGGGAGTTACGAGCAGTACTTC,CASGSSGSYEQYF
-,TRBV30,-,TRBJ1-6,13,TGTGCCTGGAGTTCGGGGATAGGGTCACCCCTCCACTTT,CAWSSGIGSPLHF
-,TRBV5-1,TRBD1,TRBJ2-7,14,TGCGCCAGCAGCTTGACAGGGGAAAGCTACGAGCAGTACTTC,CASSLTGESYEQYF
-,TRBV30,-,TRBJ2-5,12,TGTGCCTTCAAACTGGAGGGAGAGACCCAGTACTTC,CAFKLEGETQYF
once,TRBV2,TRBD1,TRBJ1-6,17,TGTGCCAGCAGTACGGGACAGGGTGGAGTTGGCAATTCACCCCTCCACTTT,CASSTGQGGVGNSPLHF
once,TRBV28,-,TRBJ2-3,16,TGTGCTTTAAGCCGCGCCTCGTCGAGGGGCACAGATACGCAGTATTTT,CALSRASSRGTDTQYF
-,TRBV7-9,TRBD1,TRBJ2-5,14,TGTGCCAGCAGCTTAGTAGGGGGCAGCGAGACCCAGTACTTC,CASSLVGGSETQYF
-,TRBV6-6,-,TRBJ1-5,16,TGTGCCAGCAGTTTCTACAGGGTGGGGATGGGTCAGCCCCAGCATTTT,CASSFYRVGMGQPQHF
few,TRBV5-6,TRBD1,TRBJ2-7,14,TGTGCCAGCAGCAGACGGACAGGCTGGGACGAGCAGTACTTC,CASSRRTGWDEQYF
-,TRBV5-4,TRBD1,TRBJ1-1,14,TGTGCCAGCAGCTTGGGGGACAGGAACACTGAAGCTTTCTTT,CASSLGDRNTEAFF
once,TRBV21-1,-,TRBJ1-1,16,TGTGCCAGCAGCGCATACCCCCGGGACAAGAACACTGAAGCTTTCTTT,CASSAYPRDKNTEAFF
few,TRBV27,TRBD1,TRBJ2-7,14,TGTGCCAGCAGTAATACAGGGGAATGGTACGAGCAGTACTTC,CASSNTGEWYEQYF
once,TRBV27,-,TRBJ2-7,14,TGTGCCAGCAGTAAAGGGGACATTTTCGACGAGCAGTACTTC,CASSKGDIFDEQYF
-,TRBV18,TRBD2,TRBJ2-5,14,TGTGCCAGCTCACCACCGGGGGGGGACGAGACCCAGTACTTC,CASSPPGGDETQYF
-,TRBV18,TRBD1,TRBJ1-1,15,TGTGCCAGCTCACCACCGACAGGGTGGTCCACTGAAGCTTTCTTT,CASSPPTGWSTEAFF